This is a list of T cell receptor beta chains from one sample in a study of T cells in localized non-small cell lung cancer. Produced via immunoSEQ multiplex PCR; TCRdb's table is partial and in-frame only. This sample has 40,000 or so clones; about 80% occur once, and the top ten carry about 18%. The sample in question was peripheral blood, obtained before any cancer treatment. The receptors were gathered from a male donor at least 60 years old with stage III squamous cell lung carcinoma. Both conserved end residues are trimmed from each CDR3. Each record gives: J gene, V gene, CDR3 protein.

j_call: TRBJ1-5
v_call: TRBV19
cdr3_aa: ASSMGAGGFNQPQH

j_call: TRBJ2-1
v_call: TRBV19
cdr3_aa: ASSIDASLSYNEQF

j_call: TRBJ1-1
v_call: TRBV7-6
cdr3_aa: ASSLNRVATEAF

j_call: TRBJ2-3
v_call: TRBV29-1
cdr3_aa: SVDGRLNTDTQY

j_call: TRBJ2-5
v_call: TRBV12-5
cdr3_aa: ASSPEETQY

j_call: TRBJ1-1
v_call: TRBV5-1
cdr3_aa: ASSLGTQAEAF

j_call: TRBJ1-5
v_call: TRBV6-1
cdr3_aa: ASSGETGYSNQPQH

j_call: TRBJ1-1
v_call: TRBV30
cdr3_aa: AWGPGTGIGEAF

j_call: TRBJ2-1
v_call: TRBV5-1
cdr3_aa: ASSLRWSEYYNEQF

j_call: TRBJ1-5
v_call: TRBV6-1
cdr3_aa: ASRETGGNQPQH

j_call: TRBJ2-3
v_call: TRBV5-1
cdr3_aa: ASSLGTSGRTDTQY

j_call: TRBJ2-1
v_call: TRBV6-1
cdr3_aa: ASSAAQGAAYNEQF

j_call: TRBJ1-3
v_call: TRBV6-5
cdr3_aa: ASHQGVTGNTIY

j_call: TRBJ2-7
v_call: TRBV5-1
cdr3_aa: ASSSGGLATLSYEQY

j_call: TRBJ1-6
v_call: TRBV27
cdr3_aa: ASSGSYNSPLH

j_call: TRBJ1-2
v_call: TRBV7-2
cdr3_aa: ASSVDGTGGAFSGYT

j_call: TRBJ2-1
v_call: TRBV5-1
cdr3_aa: ASSLGRVWGTLNEQF

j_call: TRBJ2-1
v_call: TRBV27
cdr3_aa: ASSLAVNSYNEQF

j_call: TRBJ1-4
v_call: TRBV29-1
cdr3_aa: SVAPRANEKLF

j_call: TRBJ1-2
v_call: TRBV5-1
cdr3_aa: ASSFQGSAIWT

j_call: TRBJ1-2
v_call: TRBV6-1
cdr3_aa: ASETGVNYGYT

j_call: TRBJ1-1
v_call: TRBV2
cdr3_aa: ASTSRPGTGGFTEAF

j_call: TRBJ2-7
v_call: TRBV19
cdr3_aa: ASRMTGTFYEQY

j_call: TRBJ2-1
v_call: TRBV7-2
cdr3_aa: ASSTFMEQF

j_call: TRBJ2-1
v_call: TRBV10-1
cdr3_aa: ASSDVAANEQF

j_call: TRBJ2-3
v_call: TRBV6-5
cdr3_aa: ASSNLGGAKDTQY

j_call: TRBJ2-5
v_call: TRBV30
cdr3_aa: ACRTSGSIQETQY

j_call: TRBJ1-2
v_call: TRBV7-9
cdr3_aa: ASSLAPTSHYGYT

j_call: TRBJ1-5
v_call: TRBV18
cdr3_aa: ASSPQGGNQPQH

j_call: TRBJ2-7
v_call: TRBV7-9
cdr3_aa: ASRPGQLSYEQY

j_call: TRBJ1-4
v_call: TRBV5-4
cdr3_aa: ASSLAGGTGEKLF

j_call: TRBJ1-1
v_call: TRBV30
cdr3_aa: AWSAPGQGKNTEAF

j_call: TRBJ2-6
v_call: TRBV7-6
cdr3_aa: ASSLEGSGANVLT

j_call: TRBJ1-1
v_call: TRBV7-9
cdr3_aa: ASSLGGLGTGAEAF

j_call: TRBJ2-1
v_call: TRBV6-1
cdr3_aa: ASSGWTTGTGGNEQF

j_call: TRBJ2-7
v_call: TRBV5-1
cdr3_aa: ASSLAGGPEQY

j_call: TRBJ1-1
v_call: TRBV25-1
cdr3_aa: ASRYGMNTEAF

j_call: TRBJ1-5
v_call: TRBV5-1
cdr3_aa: ASSLGVGAGQPQH

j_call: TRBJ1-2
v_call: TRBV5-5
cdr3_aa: ASSLGTGVGYGYT

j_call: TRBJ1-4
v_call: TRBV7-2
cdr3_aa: ASSAERGEKLF

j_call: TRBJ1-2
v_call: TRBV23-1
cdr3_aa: ASSQSDRQAYGYT

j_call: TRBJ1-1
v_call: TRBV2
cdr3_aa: ASSEFETENTEAF

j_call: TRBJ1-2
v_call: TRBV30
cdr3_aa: ACIHRDRGRGYT

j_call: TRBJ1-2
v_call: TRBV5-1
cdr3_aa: ASSLAGDYGYT

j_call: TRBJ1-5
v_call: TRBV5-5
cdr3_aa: ASSLGRGQPQH

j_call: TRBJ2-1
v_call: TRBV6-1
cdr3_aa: ASGMEGPSAQF

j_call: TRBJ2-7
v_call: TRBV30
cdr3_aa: AWSGGSGLSYEQY

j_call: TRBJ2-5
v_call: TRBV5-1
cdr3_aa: ASSDRGPETQY

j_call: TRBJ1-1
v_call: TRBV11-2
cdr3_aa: ASSFRQEGTEAF

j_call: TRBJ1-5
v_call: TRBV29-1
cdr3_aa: SVETDSNQPQH

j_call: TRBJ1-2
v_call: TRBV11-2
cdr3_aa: ASSFGQGATYGYT

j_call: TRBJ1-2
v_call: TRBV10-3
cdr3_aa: AISLDPSLYGYT

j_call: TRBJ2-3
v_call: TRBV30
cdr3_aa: AWSVQSSTDTQY

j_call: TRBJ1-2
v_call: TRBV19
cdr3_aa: ASRGKFGGSVRSLGRGYT

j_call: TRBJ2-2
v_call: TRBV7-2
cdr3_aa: ASRPGQTNTGELF

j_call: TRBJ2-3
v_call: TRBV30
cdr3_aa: AWSGGKEGLGTDTQY